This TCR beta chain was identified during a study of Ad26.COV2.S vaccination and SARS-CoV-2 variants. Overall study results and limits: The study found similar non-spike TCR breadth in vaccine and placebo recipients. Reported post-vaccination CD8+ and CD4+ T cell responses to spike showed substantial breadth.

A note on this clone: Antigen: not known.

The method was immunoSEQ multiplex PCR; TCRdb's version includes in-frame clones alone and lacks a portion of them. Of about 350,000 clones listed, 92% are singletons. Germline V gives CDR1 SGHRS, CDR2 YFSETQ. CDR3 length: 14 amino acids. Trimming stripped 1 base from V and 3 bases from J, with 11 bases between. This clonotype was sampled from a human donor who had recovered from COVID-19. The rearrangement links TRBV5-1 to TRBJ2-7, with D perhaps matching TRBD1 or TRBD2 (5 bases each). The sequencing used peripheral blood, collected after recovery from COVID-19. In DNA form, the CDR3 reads TGCGCCAGCAGCTTGTACCAGGGAGTCTACGAGCAGTACTTC. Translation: CASSLYQGVYEQYF.